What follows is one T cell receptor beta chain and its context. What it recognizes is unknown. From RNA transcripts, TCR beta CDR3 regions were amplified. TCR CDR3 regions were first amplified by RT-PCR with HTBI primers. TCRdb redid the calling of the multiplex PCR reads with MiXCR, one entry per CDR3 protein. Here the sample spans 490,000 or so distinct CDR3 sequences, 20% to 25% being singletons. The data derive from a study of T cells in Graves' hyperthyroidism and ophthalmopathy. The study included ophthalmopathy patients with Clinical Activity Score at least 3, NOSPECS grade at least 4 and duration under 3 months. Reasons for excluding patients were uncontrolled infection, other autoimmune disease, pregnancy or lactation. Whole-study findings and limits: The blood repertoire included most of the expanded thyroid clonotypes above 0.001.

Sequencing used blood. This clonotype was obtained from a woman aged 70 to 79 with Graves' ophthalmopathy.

CDR3 loop: CASSPLSLVYGYTF. CDR3 nucleotides: TGTGCCAGCAGCCCCCTTTCCCTCGTTTATGGCTACACCTTC. The chain couples TRBV7-9 to TRBJ1-2; no reliable D call. The CDR3 is 14 residues long. The germline V gene has CDR1 SEHNR and CDR2 FQNEAQ (reference sequence). Trimming cost V 5 bases and J 5 bases, with 15 bases left between them.